This T cell receptor beta chain was sequenced for a study of blood T cells in healthy people across ages. Study-level results: Donor CMV infection status was unknown, possibly confounding age-related changes in expanded clonotypes.

The authors ran a second PCR of about 7 to 12 cycles using a sample-barcoded 5' primer and a J-beta primer mix. TCRdb re-called the 5' RACE reads with MiXCR, one entry per CDR3 protein. The table shows about 690,000 distinct CDR3 sequences, with 35% to 50% occurring only once. A remark on this clonotype: Its antigen is not known.

Trimming took off 4 bases at V and 4 bases at J, with 15 bases between the two ends. Germline V gene sequence: CDR1 SGHRS, CDR2 YFSETQ. The CDR3 runs to 14 residues. This receptor was taken from a man aged 80 or over in good health. The sequenced sample consisted of blood. The genes are TRBV5-1 and TRBJ2-7; D may be TRBD2 (5 bases). In DNA, the CDR3 is TGCGCCAGCAGCGTTTTCGGGAACAATTACGAGCAGTACTTC. This encodes CASSVFGNNYEQYF.